Shown below are 9 T cell receptor beta chains from a single sample sequenced in a study of read filtering for tumor transcriptome and immune sequencing. Molecular barcoded adaptors covering alpha/delta and beta/gamma chains were used on 400 ng RNA. TCRdb fed the reads into MiXCR, producing one record per CDR3 protein. This table holds approximately 57,000 distinct CDR3 sequences, 9% to 15% found once. The sample consisted of a population of CD138-negative cells sorted from bone marrow. The receptor set was obtained from a donor at least 40 years old with multiple myeloma.

This clonotype was seen repeatedly, ten times or more. The chain combines TRBV12-2 with TRBJ1-3; TRBD1 is taken as the D call from the table, unchecked against the DNA. TRBV12-2 has pseudogene status. This CDR3 is 10 amino acids long. The CDR3 sequence is CARDPDTIYF. The CDR3 region has the DNA TGTGCACGCGACCCTGACACCATATATTTT.

The V call is TRBV18, the J call TRBJ1-3, with TRBD1 identical over 12 bases. There are 17 residues in the CDR3. CDR1 and CDR2 (germline): KGHSH, LQKENI. Unmatched junction bases numbered 13, after V lost 10 bases and J lost 3 bases. The CDR3 sequence: CATLAGQGARVGNTIYF. For the CDR3, the DNA is TGTGCCACCCTGGCGGGACAGGGGGCTCGAGTTGGAAACACCATATATTTT.

This clonotype has ten or more counts. V gene TRBV6-4 combines with J gene TRBJ1-2; D is ambiguous. V lost 0 bases and J 9 bases, leaving 14 bases between the germline ends. Germline loops: CDR1 MRHNA, CDR2 SNTAGT. The CDR3 extends over 14 amino acids. The CDR3 DNA sequence: TGTGCCAGCAGTGACTCGGTACCAAACCCAAGCTACACCTTC. As protein: CASSDSVPNPSYTF.

With respect to this clonotype: It may be a read error: a sequence one base away is much more abundant. It is likely a read error, because the conserved phenylalanine at the end of the CDR3 is missing. The chain has TRBV7-9 and TRBJ1-3; D not certain. Trimming took off 4 bases at V and 0 bases at J, with 10 bases between the two ends. Germline V gene lookup returns CDR1 SEHNR and CDR2 FQNEAQ (reference sequence). The length of the CDR3 is 15 residues. CDR3 nucleotides: TGTGCCAGCAGCTCCGACTCTAACTCTGGAAACACCATATATTCT. This encodes CASSSDSNSGNTIYS.

This clonotype was recorded many times. The V gene is TRBV6-4, the J gene TRBJ2-2; D is perhaps TRBD1 or TRBD2 (5 bases each). Trimming cost V 6 bases and J 2 bases, with 7 bases left between them. CDR3 size: 13 residues. CDR1 MRHNA and CDR2 SNTAGT come from the germline V gene. CDR3 sequence reads: CASSRDNTGELFF. The CDR3 coding sequence is TGTGCCAGCAGCAGGGACAACACCGGGGAGCTGTTTTTT.

The sample holds one count of this clonotype. This likely reflects a read error, since a far larger clone is one base away. No conserved phenylalanine or tryptophan is present at the end of the CDR3, so a read error is the likely explanation. The V gene is TRBV11-3, the J gene TRBJ2-1; 10 positions agree with TRBD2. The CDR3 length is 15 residues. V was clipped by 5 bases and J by 7 bases; unmatched bases: 8. The germline gives CDR1 SGHNT, CDR2 YENEEA. Here the CDR3 DNA reads TGTGCCAGCAGCCGCAGCGGGGGGGCCTTAAATGAGCAGTTCTAC. Translation gives CASSRSGGALNEQFY.

The table lists this clonotype with many counts. The chain employs TRBV6-6 and TRBJ2-1; TRBD1 aligns across 7 bases. In germline, CDR1 is MNHNY, CDR2 SVGAGI (reference sequence). J lost 3 bases, V lost 6 bases, and 5 bases had no gene match. The CDR3 totals 14 residues. CDR3 bases: TGTGCCAGCAGCCCACGACAGGGCTACAATGAGCAGTTCTTC. It yields the protein CASSPRQGYNEQFF.

This clonotype was recorded many times. The gene calls are TRBV7-3 and TRBJ1-3; D ambiguous. There are 18 residues in the CDR3. Trimming stripped 2 bases from V and 0 bases from J, with 17 bases between. CDR1 SGHTA and CDR2 FQGTGA come from the germline V gene. CDR3 in amino acids: CASSLYPIGRNSGNTIYF. The CDR3 DNA reads as TGTGCCAGCAGCTTATATCCCATCGGCCGAAACTCTGGAAACACCATATATTTT.

Comment on this clonotype: A read error may explain this, as a much larger clone is one base away. V is TRBV9 and J is TRBJ2-3, with TRBD2 matching over 8 bases. Per germline, CDR1 SGDLS and CDR2 YYNGEE. CDR3 length: 18 residues. The CDR3 region is CASSTPGLGWTSTGTQYF. CDR3 nucleotide sequence: TGTGCCAGCAGCACGCCGGGACTAGGTTGGACTAGCACAGGTACGCAGTATTTT.